This TCR beta chain was identified during a study of vaccination and CD4 T cells after COVID-19. Study-wide background: In culture, cells were exposed to overlapping spike peptides from SARS-CoV-2, HCoV-NL63, HCoV-OC43 and HCoV-229E. A CEFX pool, an HIV-1 Nef pool, or else no peptide went into the control cultures.

As regards this clonotype: The antigen is not known.

Cultured CD4+ T cell DNA underwent sequencing with the Oncomine TCR Beta short-read assay. Investigators isolated genomic DNA from cultured CD4+ T cells. TCRdb fed the PCR reads into MiXCR, producing one record per CDR3 protein. Of almost 9,500 distinct CDR3 sequences in the sample, around 33% were seen once. Whole-study results and caveats: Median roughly 86% of reactive clones detected in convalescent patients emerged only post-vaccination.

Treatment reported: roughly ten-day PBMC culture with coronavirus spike peptide pools or control peptides (ViraFEST assay). CD4+ T cells of the unexposed donor were collected before the COVID-19 pandemic (2011-2018). TCR sequencing followed the expansion of antigen-specific T cells with peptide pools in ViraFEST. The V gene lost 3 bases and the J gene lost 5 bases, with 8 bases spanning the gap. Germline V lookup: CDR1 MDHEN, CDR2 SYDVKM. CDR3 size: 13 residues. The specimen sequenced was CD4+ T cells from blood, cultured in vitro. This TCR was sampled from a human donor in good health. The V call is TRBV28, the J call TRBJ2-1; maybe TRBD2 (6 bases). The CDR3 DNA reads as TGTGCCAGCAGTTTGTGGGGGGACAATGAGCAGTTCTTC. As protein: CASSLWGDNEQFF.